This TCR beta chain comes out of a study of cytotoxic CD8 clonotypes in ibrutinib-treated CLL. The targeted sequencing depth was 1 in 200,000 to 1 in 1 million T cells. The table came from immunoSEQ multiplex PCR; TCRdb's copy has only in-frame clones and leaves some out. The sample includes 300,000 to 400,000 clones, about 61% of them seen just once. A remark on this clone: The antigen remains unidentified.

General observations from the study: Lymph node repertoires were not studied, and sampling times were unmatched.

The sample in question was PBMCs, obtained after 36 months of ibrutinib treatment. This receptor was obtained from a human donor with chronic lymphocytic leukemia.

This chain's CDR3 is CASSTLEAYNEQFF. CDR3 sequence (DNA): TGTGCCAGCAGCACCTTAGAGGCCTACAATGAGCAGTTCTTC. The V gene is TRBV13, the J gene TRBJ2-1; D unclear. Looked up from germline, CDR1 is PRHDT and CDR2 is FYEKMQ (reference sequence). CDR3 size: 14 residues. Trimming removed 5 bases at V and 2 bases at J, with 10 bases between.